The T cell receptor (beta chain) described here comes from a study of early T cells in non-severe SARS-CoV-2 infection listed by TCRdb under 2021. Concerning the study at large: Because TCR sequencing relied on bulk RNA taken from unsorted whole blood, pairing of alpha and beta chains was not possible.

Receptors were amplified or captured by 5' RACE. This sample was sequenced with a NextSeq 500. The TCR library protocol attached unique molecular identifiers to individual cDNA molecules to correct for sequencing error and PCR bias. Both TCR alpha and beta chains were sequenced, and tight co-correlation was observed between alpha and beta sequence abundances in each sample. The study's processing was this. Decombinator V4 was used to annotate TCR sequences for V gene, J gene and CDR3. Expanded TCRs were defined as changing significantly between any two time points under a Poisson model with p below 0.0001. Abundances of TCRs were expressed as counts per million after normalisation to the total number of TCRs sequenced in each sample. MAIT TCRs were defined by TRAV1-2 paired with TRAJ12, TRAJ20 or TRAJ33, and iNKT TCRs by TRAV10 paired with TRAJ18. VDJdb, accessed on 1 November 2021, was searched for TCRs annotated for CMV, EBV and SARS-CoV-2, and TCRs annotated for more than one antigen were excluded. In-frame beta chains were kept once TCRdb had trimmed the public reads at Q25 with fastp and called clones with MiXCR. Merged by CDR3 protein, the rows form single entries marked with the most common genes and DNA. The V and J calls reflect TCRdb's pipeline rather than the authors' work. Within this sample are 120,000 or so distinct CDR3 sequences, with 10% to 15% of them counted one time only. About 3.8% of the sample is taken by the ten largest.

Overall study results and their limits: VDJdb matching was skewed toward anti-spike CD8 responses, so virus-specific expansions were likely underestimated and private and CD4 specificities were missed.

From its cysteine to its phenylalanine, the CDR3 spans 17 amino acids. Of the read, only the CDR3 DNA is kept; its 51 bases are in frame from base 1. Per the germline V gene (reference sequence), SEHNR is the CDR1 and FQNEAQ is the CDR2. The germline V end is reduced by 5 bases and the J end by 1 base; junction bases left unmatched: 5. Set within a cohort of healthcare workers in London, UK, this nested case-control study involved weekly PCR testing of nasopharyngeal swabs along with blood sampling. Healthcare workers were enrolled in the week of the UK lockdown, from 23 to 31 March 2020, and were followed every week for up to roughly 16 weeks. This clonotype appeared many times. Its antigen is not yet known. Base qualities are not at hand, and no much larger clone is one base apart.

The sequence came from an adult who was a healthcare worker with PCR-confirmed SARS-CoV-2 infection or an uninfected control (not recorded which). This receptor chain uses TRBV7-9 and TRBJ2-3; 14 central nucleotides agree with TRBD2. The sequenced sample was whole blood, obtained at baseline. This receptor carries the CDR3 CASSPGLAGARTDTQYF. In nucleotide form, the sequence is TGTGCCAGCAGCCCGGGACTAGCGGGAGCCCGCACAGATACGCAGTATTTT.